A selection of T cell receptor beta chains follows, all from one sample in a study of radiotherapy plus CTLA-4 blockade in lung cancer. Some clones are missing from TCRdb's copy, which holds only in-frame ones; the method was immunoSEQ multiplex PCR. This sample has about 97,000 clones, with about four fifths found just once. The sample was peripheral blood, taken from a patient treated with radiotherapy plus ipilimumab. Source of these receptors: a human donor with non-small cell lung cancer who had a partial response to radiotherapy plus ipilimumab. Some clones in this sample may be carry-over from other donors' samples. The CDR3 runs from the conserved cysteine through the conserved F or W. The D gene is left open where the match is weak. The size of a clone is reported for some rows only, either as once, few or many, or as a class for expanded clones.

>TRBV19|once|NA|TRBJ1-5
TGTGCCAGTAGTATTGTTACCGGGAATCAGCCCCAGCATTTT
CASSIVTGNQPQHF
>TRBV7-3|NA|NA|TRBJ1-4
TGTGCCAGCAGCTTACCGGGACTAGGTGAAAAACTGTTTTTT
CASSLPGLGEKLFF
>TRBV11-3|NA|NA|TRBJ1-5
TGTGCCAGCAGCTTAGCGTTCCTACGACGGGAAAATCAGCCCCAGCATTTT
CASSLAFLRRENQPQHF
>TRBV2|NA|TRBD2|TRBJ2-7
TGTGCCAGTAAACTTTCCGGGTCTCCGGAACGGGGACTATTCGAGCAGTACTTC
CASKLSGSPERGLFEQYF
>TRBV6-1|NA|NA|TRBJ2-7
TGTGCCAGCAGACCGGGACCCGCGGGATCCTACGAGCAGTACTTC
CASRPGPAGSYEQYF
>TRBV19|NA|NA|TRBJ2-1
TGTGCCAGTAGTATGACCGGGGGCTCCTACAATGAGCAGTTCTTC
CASSMTGGSYNEQFF
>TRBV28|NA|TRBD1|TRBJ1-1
TGTGCCAGCGGGGGACAGGGCGGTACTGAAGCTTTCTTT
CASGGQGGTEAFF
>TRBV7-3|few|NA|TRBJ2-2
TGTGCCAGCAGCTTAATAGGGGTTCAGAACACCGGGGAGCTGTTTTTT
CASSLIGVQNTGELFF
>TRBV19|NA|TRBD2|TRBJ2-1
TGTGCCAGTAGTACTTCTAGCGGGCCTTACAATGAGCAGTTCTTC
CASSTSSGPYNEQFF
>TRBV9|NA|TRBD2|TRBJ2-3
TGTGCCAGCAGCACCGATAGCGGGGGGGCAGATACGCAGTATTTT
CASSTDSGGADTQYF
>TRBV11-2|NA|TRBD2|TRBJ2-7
TGTGCCAGCAGCTTAGATGGCGGGAGCACCTCCTACGAGCAGTACTTC
CASSLDGGSTSYEQYF
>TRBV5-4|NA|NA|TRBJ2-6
TGTGCCAGCAGCTTGATGGGACTGGGTGTCGGGGCCAACGTCCTGACTTTC
CASSLMGLGVGANVLTF
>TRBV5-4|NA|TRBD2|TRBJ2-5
TGTGCCAGCAGCCCCGAAAGCGGGGGGCCCGCCCAAGAGACCCAGTACTTC
CASSPESGGPAQETQYF
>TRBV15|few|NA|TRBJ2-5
TGTGCCACCAAACAGGGCTCCAGTTGGACCCAGTACTTC
CATKQGSSWTQYF
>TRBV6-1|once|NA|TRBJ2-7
TGTGCCAGCCGGAGTTTACTGCCTCACTACGAGCAGTACTTC
CASRSLLPHYEQYF
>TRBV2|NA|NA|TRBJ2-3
TGTGCCAGCAGATCTCCTGGGGTAGCACTAGCAGATACGCAGTATTTT
CASRSPGVALADTQYF
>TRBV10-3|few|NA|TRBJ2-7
TGTGCCATCAGTGACCCCCGGGACTGGGGAAACTACGAGCAGTACTTC
CAISDPRDWGNYEQYF
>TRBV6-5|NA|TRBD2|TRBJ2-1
TGTGCCAGCAGTTACGCCCACGGCGGGGGCTACAATGAGCAGTTCTTC
CASSYAHGGGYNEQFF
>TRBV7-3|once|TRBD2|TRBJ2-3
TGTGCCAGCAGCTTGGGACTAGCGGGAGGGTCGGATACGCAGTATTTT
CASSLGLAGGSDTQYF
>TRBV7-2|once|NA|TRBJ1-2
TGTGCCAGCAGCTTAGTAGCAGAACACCTGAACTATGGCTACACCTTC
CASSLVAEHLNYGYTF
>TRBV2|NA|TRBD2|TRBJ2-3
TGTGCCAGCAAGACTAGCGGGAACCCAGATACGCAGTATTTT
CASKTSGNPDTQYF
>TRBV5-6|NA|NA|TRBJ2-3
TGTGCCAGCAGTAGAGGAACTAGCACAGATACGCAGTATTTT
CASSRGTSTDTQYF
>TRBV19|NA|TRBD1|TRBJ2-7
TGTGCCAGTACCCCGGACAGGGGCTACGAGCAGTACTTC
CASTPDRGYEQYF
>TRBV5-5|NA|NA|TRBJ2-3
TGTGCCAGCAGCTTGGGATGGGAGCCGACGCAGTATTTT
CASSLGWEPTQYF
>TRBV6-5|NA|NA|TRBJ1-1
TGTGCCAGCAGGACTAATAGGAACACTGAAGCTTTCTTT
CASRTNRNTEAFF
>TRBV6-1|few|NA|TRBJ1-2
TGTGCCAGCAGTGAAGGGGTAGGGGAAAGCTATGGCTACACCTTC
CASSEGVGESYGYTF
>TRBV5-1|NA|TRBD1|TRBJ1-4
TGCGCCAGCAGCTTGGTGGGACAGTTACAAGTTGAAAAACTGTTTTTT
CASSLVGQLQVEKLFF
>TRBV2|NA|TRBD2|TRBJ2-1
TGTGCCAGCAGTGAAGGACTAGCCAGTGAGCAGTTCTTC
CASSEGLASEQFF
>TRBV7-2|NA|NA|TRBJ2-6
TGTGCCAGCAGCTTAGCGCTATCTTCCACCTCTGGGGCCAACGTCCTGACTTTC
CASSLALSSTSGANVLTF
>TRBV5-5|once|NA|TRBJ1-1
TGTGCCAGCAGCTTGGTGGGGCAGCAAGCTTTCTTT
CASSLVGQQAFF
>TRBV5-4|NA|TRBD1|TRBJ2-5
TGTGCCAGCAGTCTGCCCGGGACAGGGAGAGAGACCCAGTACTTC
CASSLPGTGRETQYF
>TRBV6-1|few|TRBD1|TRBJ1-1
TGTGCCAGCATCCGGACAGGGGTTGTCACTGAAGCTTTCTTT
CASIRTGVVTEAFF
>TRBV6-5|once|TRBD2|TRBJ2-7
TGTGCCAGCAGTTCCGGGACTAGCCGGCACGAGCAGTACTTC
CASSSGTSRHEQYF
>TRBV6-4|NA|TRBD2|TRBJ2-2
TGTGCCAGCAGTGACCAAGGGACTAGCGGGAAACCCGGGGAGCTGTTTTTT
CASSDQGTSGKPGELFF
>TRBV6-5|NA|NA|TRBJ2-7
TGTGCCAGCAGACCCCCCGTGGAGGGCAGATACGAGCAGTACTTC
CASRPPVEGRYEQYF
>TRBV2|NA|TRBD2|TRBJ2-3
TGTGCCAGCAGTCGACAGAGGACTAGCGGGGGGGTGGCAGATACGCAGTATTTT
CASSRQRTSGGVADTQYF
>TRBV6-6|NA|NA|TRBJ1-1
TGTGCCAGCAGAACTGACTCAGGGTCTCAAGCTTTCTTT
CASRTDSGSQAFF
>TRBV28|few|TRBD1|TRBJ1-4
TGTGCCAGCAGACCAGGGGGCCGTGAAAAACTGTTTTTT
CASRPGGREKLFF
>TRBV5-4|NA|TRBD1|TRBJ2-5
TGTGCCAGCAGCTTGGGGGCAGGGGGAGTGCAAGAGACCCAGTACTTC
CASSLGAGGVQETQYF
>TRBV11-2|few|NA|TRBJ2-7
TGTGCCAGCAGCTTAGTTGGTAGCGTAGGCTCCTACGAGCAGTACTTC
CASSLVGSVGSYEQYF
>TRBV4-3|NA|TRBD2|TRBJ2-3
TGCGCCAGCAGCCCTATCTTAGCGGGGGGCACAGATACGCAGTATTTT
CASSPILAGGTDTQYF
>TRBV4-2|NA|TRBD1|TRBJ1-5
TGTGCCAGCCGACAGGGTAGCAATCAGCCCCAGCATTTT
CASRQGSNQPQHF
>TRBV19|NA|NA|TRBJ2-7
TGTGCCAGTAGTATAAGGGTCAGGGACTCCTACGAGCAGTACTTC
CASSIRVRDSYEQYF
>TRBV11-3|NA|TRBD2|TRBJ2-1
TGTGCCAGCAGCCCAAGACTAGCGGGTTGGAATGAGCAGTTCTTC
CASSPRLAGWNEQFF